Shown below are 24 T cell receptor beta chains from a single sample sequenced in a study of blood T cell repertoires in COVID-19. Repertoires were generated with immunoSEQ multiplex PCR, while TCRdb's copy carries only in-frame clones and drops some. The table has tens of thousands of clones, over 75% seen once. Material: peripheral blood. All receptors come from a woman older than 75 with active or convalescent COVID-19.

The rearrangement uses TRBV7-9 and TRBJ1-2; D may be TRBD1 (5 bases). The CDR3 totals 12 residues. V was clipped by 1 base and J by 5 bases, with 5 bases between them. The germline gives CDR1 SEHNR, CDR2 FQNEAQ (reference sequence). The CDR3 nucleotides read TGTGCCAGCAGCTTAGAGGGGTATGGCTACACCTTC. It translates to CASSLEGYGYTF.

V is TRBV27 and J is TRBJ1-1, with D maybe TRBD1 (6 bases). V lost 2 bases and J lost 3, with 13 bases in between. Germline CDR1 and CDR2: MNHEY and SMNVEV (reference sequence). This CDR3 spans 15 amino acids. The CDR3 loop reads CASSLIGRGDTEAFF. The CDR3 region has the DNA TGTGCCAGCAGTTTAATAGGCAGGGGTGACACTGAAGCTTTCTTT.

This clone has only one observation. V and J are TRBV6-6 and TRBJ1-4; D might be TRBD1 (5 bases). The CDR3 is made up of 13 amino acids. Germline V CDR1 and CDR2: MNHNY, SVGAGI (reference sequence). Trimming removed 4 bases from V and 13 bases from J, with 16 bases in between. For the CDR3, the DNA is TGTGCCAGCAGTTCCACAGGACCCGGCGGACTGTTTTTT. Its protein is CASSSTGPGGLFF.

This clone was found once. The chain combines TRBV18 with TRBJ2-7, with TRBD1 matching over 10 bases. The germline V gene has CDR1 KGHSH and CDR2 LQKENI. The CDR3 length is 15 residues. The junction had 5 bases not matched to a gene; V was cut back by 3 bases and J by 3 bases. CDR3: CASSPRTGGIYEQYF. The CDR3 DNA follows: TGTGCCAGCTCACCGAGGACAGGGGGGATCTACGAGCAGTACTTC.

This clone appeared a few times. This chain links TRBV12-3 or TRBV12-4 with TRBJ1-5; perhaps TRBD1 as D (6 bases). Trimming shortened V by 5 bases and J by 4 bases, and 9 bases separated the two germline ends. The CDR3 extends over 13 amino acids. For the CDR3, the DNA is TGTGCCAGCAGTGGGACACTAAATCAGCCCCAGCATTTT. Translating it yields CASSGTLNQPQHF.

V is TRBV29-1 and J is TRBJ2-1; D is perhaps TRBD2 (6 bases). Trimming took 4 bases from V and 1 from J, leaving 11 bases between them. Per the germline V gene, CDR1 is SQVTM and CDR2 is ANQGSEA. This CDR3 is 14 amino acids long. The CDR3 region has the DNA TGCAGCGTTGGCCGGGACTTATCCTACAATGAGCAGTTCTTC. Its translation: CSVGRDLSYNEQFF.

V gene TRBV25-1 combines with J gene TRBJ2-1, with unresolved D. The CDR3 has 11 residues. Trimming left V 4 bases short and J 4 bases short, with 2 bases between. Germline lookup yields CDR1 MGHDK and CDR2 SYGVNS. The CDR3 sequence is CASSVYNEQFF. For the CDR3, the DNA is TGTGCCAGCAGTGTATACAATGAGCAGTTCTTC.

This rearrangement joins TRBV2 to TRBJ1-4; D is ambiguous. The germline CDR1 and CDR2 sequences are SNHLY and FYNNEI. The V and J ends lost 5 bases and 3 bases respectively, with 10 bases between them. There are 14 residues in the CDR3. CDR3 sequence: CASSFGLANEKLFF. For the CDR3, the DNA is TGTGCCAGCAGTTTTGGCCTAGCTAATGAAAAACTGTTTTTT. Variable domain in full (rest from reference TRBV2 and TRBJ1-4): EPEVTQTPSHQVTQMGQEVILRCVPISNHLYFYWYRQILGQKVEFLVSFYNNEISEKSEIFDDQFSVERPDGSNFTLKIRSTKLEDSAMYFCASSFGLANEKLFFGSGTQLSVL.

For the CDR3, the DNA is TGTGCCAGCAGTTTAGATGAGGCCGGGGAGCTGTTTTTT. This sequence encodes CASSLDEAGELFF. V gene TRBV12-3 or TRBV12-4 combines with J gene TRBJ2-2; D is unresolved. This CDR3 has 13 residues. V lost 1 base, J lost 6 bases, and 6 bases lay in between.

This clone was detected only once. The chain has TRBV4-1 and TRBJ1-2; TRBD1 aligns across 11 bases. This CDR3 comprises 14 residues. With 4 bases clipped from V and 4 bases from J, the junction kept 2 bases outside the gene matches. CDR1 and CDR2 (germline): MGHRA, YSYEKL. CDR3 in DNA: TGCGCCAGCAGCCGAGGGACAGGGGGCTATGGCTACACCTTC. Translation gives CASSRGTGGYGYTF.

The chain couples TRBV7-9 to TRBJ2-1, with TRBD2 identical over 7 bases. Germline CDR1 SEHNR, CDR2 FQNEAQ (reference sequence). V gave up 7 bases and J gave up 6 bases; unmatched junction bases: 9. The CDR3 contains 14 residues. The chain's CDR3 is CASTNRGDANEQFF. The CDR3 DNA reads as TGTGCCAGCACCAACCGGGGGGACGCCAATGAGCAGTTCTTC.

The chain is built from TRBV6-5 and TRBJ2-7; 12 positions match TRBD2. The CDR3 is 13 residues long. Unmatched junction bases numbered 2, after V lost 5 bases and J lost 6 bases. From germline, CDR1 is MNHEY and CDR2 SVGAGI. CDR3 sequence reads: CASSLAGGLEQYF. As DNA, the CDR3 is TGTGCCAGCAGTCTAGCGGGGGGGCTCGAGCAGTACTTC.

The gene calls are TRBV6-5 and TRBJ1-5, with 7 nucleotides matching TRBD1. Germline CDR1 MNHEY, CDR2 SVGAGI. This CDR3 has 14 amino acids. V trimming: 7 bases; J trimming: 5 bases; junction bases outside the gene matches: 8. This chain's CDR3 is CASKRDSSYQPQHF. The CDR3 DNA reads TGTGCCAGCAAAAGGGACAGTTCCTATCAGCCCCAGCATTTT.

This chain joins TRBV6-6 and TRBJ2-7; 7 bases are a match to TRBD1. Trimming removed 5 bases from V and 2 bases from J; junction bases left unmatched: 3. The germline V gene has CDR1 MNHNY and CDR2 SVGAGI (reference sequence). The CDR3 is 13 amino acids. CDR3 DNA: TGTGCCAGCAGTCCGGGACAGACCTACGAGCAGTACTTC. Its protein product is CASSPGQTYEQYF.

This clone has a single count. V gene TRBV20-1 combines with J gene TRBJ2-1; D unclear. The CDR3 runs to 12 residues. Germline V gives CDR1 DFQATT, CDR2 SNEGSKA (reference sequence). Trimming stripped 3 bases from V and 8 bases from J, with 11 bases between. The CDR3 bases are TGCAGTGCTAGTTTGGTCCTACATGAGCAGTTCTTC. It specifies CSASLVLHEQFF.

This chain uses TRBV7-6 with TRBJ2-3; 7 nucleotides align to TRBD2. J lost 6 bases, V lost 5 bases, and 11 bases had no gene match. Germline-derived CDR1 and CDR2 are SGHVS and FNYEAQ. The CDR3 runs to 15 residues. This CDR3 is CASSLLGAGVDTQYF. The CDR3 DNA reads TGTGCCAGCAGCCTCCTTGGGGCGGGGGTGGATACGCAGTATTTT.

The chain joins TRBV18 to TRBJ2-1; tentative D call: TRBD2 (6 bases). The CDR3 is made up of 17 amino acids. Germline loops: CDR1 KGHSH, CDR2 LQKENI. V was pared by 0 bases and J by 5 bases, with 17 bases between. The CDR3 DNA is TGTGCCAGCTCACCACCCCAGACCGGGACTTCAAACAATGAGCAGTTCTTC. This sequence encodes CASSPPQTGTSNNEQFF.

J is TRBJ1-1 and V is TRBV28; TRBD1 might be the D (5 bases). The CDR3 sequence is 14 residues long. Germline-derived CDR1 and CDR2 are MDHEN and SYDVKM. The V end lost 7 bases, the J end lost 4 bases, and 16 bases lay between the germline ends. DNA of the CDR3: TGTGCCAGCATACCTGGGCAGGGTGTCACTGAAGCTTTCTTT. It codes for CASIPGQGVTEAFF.

The rearrangement links TRBV29-1 to TRBJ1-3; D is ambiguous. Trimming took off 6 bases at V and 3 bases at J, with 15 bases between the two ends. The CDR3 runs 14 residues. Germline V CDR1 and CDR2: SQVTM, ANQGSEA. The CDR3 bases are TGCAGCGTGGGAGGAGGTCCCGATGGAAACACCATATATTTT. The encoded protein is CSVGGGPDGNTIYF.

This clone was detected once. This chain connects TRBV27 to TRBJ2-1; 10 nucleotides match TRBD2. This CDR3 region has 15 residues. CDR1 and CDR2 from the germline V gene are MNHEY and SMNVEV (reference sequence). Trimming cost V 5 bases and J 2 bases; bases outside gene matches: 3. The CDR3 region is CASSPTSGTYNEQFF. As DNA, the CDR3 is TGTGCCAGCAGTCCTACTAGCGGGACCTACAATGAGCAGTTCTTC.

J is TRBJ1-2 and V is TRBV9, with D maybe TRBD1 (6 bases). The germline V and J ends were trimmed by 2 bases and 6 bases, with 23 bases remaining between them. The CDR3 consists of 17 residues. The V gene's germline CDR1 is SGDLS and CDR2 YYNGEE. CDR3 nucleotide sequence: TGTGCCAGCAGCGTGGGACACGGAACGGTGAATATTGATGGCTACACCTTC. It is translated as CASSVGHGTVNIDGYTF.

The chain couples TRBV27 to TRBJ2-1; D perhaps matches TRBD1 (6 bases). Trimming took 4 bases from V and 4 from J, leaving 11 bases between them. CDR3 length equals 14 residues. Germline V gene data show CDR1 as MNHEY and CDR2 as SMNVEV (reference sequence). CDR3 loop: CASSSDRIYNEQFF. The DNA of the CDR3 is TGTGCCAGCAGTTCGGACAGAATATACAATGAGCAGTTCTTC.

The CDR3 is CASSASSGGTGELFF. The DNA for the CDR3 is TGTGCCAGCTCAGCGTCTAGCGGGGGCACCGGGGAGCTGTTTTTT. The J gene is TRBJ2-2, the V gene TRBV18; 10 positions agree with TRBD2. Germline-derived CDR1 and CDR2 are KGHSH and LQKENI. V lost 5 bases and J lost 4; bases outside the gene matches: 4. The CDR3 loop spans 15 amino acids.

V usage is TRBV12-5 and J usage is TRBJ2-7, with D possibly matching TRBD2 (6 bases). V was pared by 6 bases and J by 3 bases, with 6 bases between. CDR1 is LGHNT, CDR2 FRNRAP, per germline. The CDR3 consists of 11 residues. CDR3 residues: CASGGGYEQYF. The CDR3 DNA follows: TGTGCTAGTGGGGGGGGCTACGAGCAGTACTTC.